The entry below describes one TCR beta chain. Which antigen it targets is not known. Base qualities are not provided; no much larger clone lies one nucleotide away. The sample originates from a study of shared clonotypes between healthy human individuals (TCRdb year 2020). With respect to the entire study: The cohort included a few men and two women between 18 and 49 years of age. For each donor, CD4 naive and CD4 memory were each given three plates, CD8 naive was given two plates, and CD8 memory was given one plate. To estimate repertoire size and how much clonotypes are shared between individuals, the study performed deep sequencing of blood TCR repertoires from roughly five healthy adults. Different laboratories and diverse techniques were used to prepare libraries and sequence TCR repertoires, to increase sequencing depth and limit assay-specific biases. Per donor, leukapheresis produced somewhere between about 0.85 and 9.5 billion PBMCs. Beyond this particular receptor, the publication reports: Rarefaction of sorted-subset datasets indicated incomplete sequencing despite the large sequencing depth. Based on pairwise subsampling, the degree of clonotype sharing among donors was expected to be affected by sequencing depth. Clonotypes shared by all four sorted-subset donors showed higher generation probabilities than non-shared clonotypes. When a handful of donors were compared, the shared fraction of clonotypes was about 5.4% for naive CD4, 3% to 4% for naive CD8, 2.3% for memory CD4, and around 0.4% for memory CD8. The small number of donors limited the genetic and exposure-history diversity represented. Naive subsets generally had larger estimated clonotype richness than memory subsets. Sampling was restricted to blood, and TCR repertoires in tissue are likely to differ from TCR repertoires in blood.

The donors were healthy, HIV-negative adults with no recently reported acute infections or vaccinations. Every donor was a Caucasian adult living in Nashville, Tennessee, USA. CD4+ T cells were enriched by magnetic negative selection; naive cells were then positively selected on CD45RA, and the negative fraction formed the memory subset. Blood was collected by leukapheresis, and PBMCs were isolated by Ficoll-Histopaque density gradient centrifugation and then cryopreserved in liquid nitrogen vapor phase. Analytical flow cytometry was used to check the purity and quantity of every magnetically sorted T cell population. Genomic DNA was isolated from every sorted fraction and measured by UV absorbance on a Nanodrop 2000c. TCR CDR3 regions were amplified from genomic DNA by multiplex PCR using the deep immunoSEQ assay. Genomic DNA extracted from each cell subset was distributed evenly over all wells of several immunoSEQ 96-well plates, and each plate served as one replicate. For sorted subsets, each replicate PCR was loaded with roughly 0.2 ug genomic DNA, equivalent to about 33,000 T cell genomes. Purified libraries were measured with a Qubit 3.0 fluorometer, size-checked on a Bioanalyzer 2100, and measured again with the KAPA Library Quantification kit. Each immunoSEQ 96-well plate was sequenced on its own single-read 150-cycle Illumina NextSeq 550 flow cell. The original methods were these. Because the immunoSEQ output included only junctional sequences and no quality scores, the filtering could not be the same as the filtering used for full-length reads. Sequences were annotated with PyIR, a Python wrapper for IgBLAST v1.9, and V/J genes and CDR3 were assigned using IMGT germline references. Reads were filtered out if the reads had weak V/J assignments (E-value above 1e-6), no CDR3, stop codons, out-of-frame junctions, or ambiguous translated residues. V3J clonotypes were defined by identical inferred V gene, J gene, and CDR3 amino acid sequence. Percentage overlap between repertoires was computed as shared unique clonotypes divided by the size of the smaller repertoire. Repertoire richness was assessed with RTK rarefaction, the Chao1 estimator, and Recon v2.1 estimates of unobserved clonotypes. OLGA was used to compute generation probabilities for all TCRbeta clonotypes that the gDNA method yielded from a handful of donors. This is the immuneACCESS table as TCRdb keeps it, with only in-frame sequences that have V and J called. A part of the clones is gone; compared with another copy, unresolved V genes explain less than half, and the rest is unexplained. Clone size and the V and J calls come from that table; the DNA yielded D and trimming. Recorded for this sample are about 2,500,000 clones; around 94% of them occurred a single time. The ten biggest clones cover roughly 0.14% of the sample.

For CDR1 and CDR2, the germline V gene (reference sequence) lists WNHNN and SYGVQD. The CDR3 numbers 14 residues from cysteine through phenylalanine. Just the 42-base CDR3 DNA is kept, in frame starting at base 1. V gives up 5 bases and J gives up 2 bases, and the segment between their germline ends measures 11 bases. The material sequenced was naive CD4+ T cells sorted from blood. The sample's cell subset or site label, decoded: CD45RA+ positively selected. The chain employs TRBV10-1 and TRBJ2-3, and perhaps TRBD2 as D gene, on 6 matching bases. The clonotype originates from a man aged 18 to 30 in good health. The CDR3 region: CASSPTRLTDTQYF. The bases read TGCGCCAGCAGTCCGACTAGACTCACAGATACGCAGTATTTT.